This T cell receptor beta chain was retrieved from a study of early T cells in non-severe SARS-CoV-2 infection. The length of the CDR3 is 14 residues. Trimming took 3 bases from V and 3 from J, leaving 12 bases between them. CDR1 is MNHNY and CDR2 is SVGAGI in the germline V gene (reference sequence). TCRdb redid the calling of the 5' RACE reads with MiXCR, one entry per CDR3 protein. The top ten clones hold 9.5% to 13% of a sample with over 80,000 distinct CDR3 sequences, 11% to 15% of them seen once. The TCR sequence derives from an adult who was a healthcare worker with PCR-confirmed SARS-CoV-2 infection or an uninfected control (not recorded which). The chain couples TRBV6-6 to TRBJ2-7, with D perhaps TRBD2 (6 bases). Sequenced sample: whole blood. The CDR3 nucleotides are TGTGCCAGCAGTTATGCCTACGGGAGCTACGAGCAGTACTTC. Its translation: CASSYAYGSYEQYF.